The rows below give T cell receptor beta chains drawn from one sample of a study of T-cell reconstitution after alpha-beta-depleted transplantation in children. TCRdb ran MiXCR on the PCR reads and lists one entry per CDR3 protein. The sample contains 85,000 to 120,000 distinct CDR3 sequences, 4.5% to 7.5% of which appear only once. Sequencing used PBMCs, mostly from graft donor cells, obtained 60 days after TCRalphabeta/CD19-depleted stem cell transplant. Receptors were obtained from a female patient aged 2 to 10 who had a stem cell transplant for Fanconi anemia, so the T cells may come from the graft donor. The CDR3 runs from the conserved cysteine through the conserved F or W. D genes are given only for firm matches. Expanded clones are given a class, and other clones once, few, many or no size at all.

cdr3_aa | cdr3_nt | clone_size | d_call | j_call | v_call
CASSLLTGTAAYNEQFF | TGTGCCAGCAGCCTCTTAACCGGGACAGCGGCCTACAATGAGCAGTTCTTC | . | TRBD1 | TRBJ2-1 | TRBV12-3/TRBV12-4
CASSASSGREESDTQYF | TGTGCCAGCAGCGCCTCTAGCGGGAGGGAAGAATCAGATACGCAGTATTTT | many | TRBD2 | TRBJ2-3 | TRBV7-2
CASSLTPYTLFEPLHF | TGTGCCAGCAGCTTAACCCCCTATACCCTATTCGAACCCCTCCACTTT | many | . | TRBJ1-6 | TRBV7-2
CASRLLPGLYNEQFF | TGCGCCAGCAGACTCCTTCCGGGACTCTACAATGAGCAGTTCTTC | many | . | TRBJ2-1 | TRBV5-1
CSARITVKYEQYF | TGCAGTGCTAGAATTACGGTCAAATACGAGCAGTACTTC | many | . | TRBJ2-7 | TRBV20-1
CASRYRIEGSYEQYF | TGTGCCAGCAGGTACAGGATAGAGGGCTCCTACGAGCAGTACTTC | . | . | TRBJ2-7 | TRBV6-5
CSVETRKTGELFF | TGCAGCGTTGAAACTAGGAAAACCGGGGAGCTGTTTTTT | few | . | TRBJ2-2 | TRBV29-1
CASSLPKGTGYEQFF | TGCGCCAGCAGCTTACCCAAGGGGACAGGCTATGAGCAGTTCTTC | . | TRBD1 | TRBJ2-1 | TRBV5-1
CVIEGRRRPQETQYF | TGCGTGATAGAGGGTAGACGGCGACCCCAAGAGACCCAGTACTTC | many | . | TRBJ2-5 | TRBV20-1
CASSRGGQGKNIQYF | TGCGCCAGCAGTCGAGGGGGACAGGGAAAGAACATTCAGTACTTC | few | TRBD1 | TRBJ2-4 | TRBV23-1
CASSYSTGKGETQYF | TGTGCCAGCAGTTACTCGACAGGAAAGGGGGAGACCCAGTACTTC | . | . | TRBJ2-5 | TRBV6-5
CASSFSSAGNTEAFF | TGTGCCAGCAGCTTTTCGTCGGCAGGGAACACTGAAGCTTTCTTT | many | . | TRBJ1-1 | TRBV11-3
CSARFTGWQETQYF | TGCAGTGCTAGGTTCACAGGGTGGCAAGAGACCCAGTACTTC | few | . | TRBJ2-5 | TRBV20-1
CAASDPGTDTQYF | TGCGCCGCCTCAGATCCGGGCACAGATACGCAGTATTTT | . | . | TRBJ2-3 | TRBV4-1
CASSHAGGYEQYF | TGTGCCAGCAGCCATGCCGGGGGATACGAGCAGTACTTC | many | . | TRBJ2-7 | TRBV3-1
CASRGNSYEQYF | TGTGCCAGCAGGGGGAATTCCTACGAGCAGTACTTC | few | . | TRBJ2-7 | TRBV6-5
CASSFATGSHHNEQFF | TGTGCCAGCAGCTTCGCGACAGGATCCCACCACAATGAGCAGTTCTTC | many | . | TRBJ2-1 | TRBV7-9
CASHQSGTYNEQFF | TGTGCCAGCCACCAAAGCGGGACCTACAATGAGCAGTTCTTC | many | TRBD2 | TRBJ2-1 | TRBV7-2
CASSYRGGGQPQHF | TGTGCCAGCAGTTACAGGGGAGGGGGTCAGCCCCAGCATTTT | few | . | TRBJ1-5 | TRBV6-5
CASSFSGPPTRAMGDEQYF | TGCGCCAGCAGCTTTTCTGGGCCTCCTACAAGGGCCATGGGGGACGAGCAGTACTTC | many | . | TRBJ2-7 | TRBV5-1
CATSEYVRGTGSYNEQFF | TGTGCCACCAGTGAATACGTTAGGGGGACAGGGTCCTACAATGAGCAGTTCTTC | few | TRBD1 | TRBJ2-1 | TRBV24-1